A selection of T cell receptor beta chains follows, all from one sample in a study of identical twins. TCRdb called the 5' RACE reads again in MiXCR, with one record for every CDR3 protein. This sample yields some 200,000 distinct CDR3 sequences, of which around 8% are seen a single time; more than 1.5% belongs to the top ten. This sample also appeared in a second study, on yellow fever vaccine responses in identical twins.

Sequences were obtained from memory (CD45RO+) T cells sorted from blood. All receptors come from a woman under 30 in good health. CDR3s include the opening cysteine and the closing phenylalanine or tryptophan.

cdr3_aa v_call
CSARGLVGGYNSPLHF TRBV20-1
CASISPAYEQYF TRBV28
CASSPTTLNTEAFF TRBV5-1
CSASSGGESSEQYF TRBV20-1
CASSEDRVETQYF TRBV5-1
CASSLLAGGEQYF TRBV7-9
CASSPGHDYGYTF TRBV14
CASSERVAEAFF TRBV2
CASSPVSSDTDTQYF TRBV4-3
CASGPIGTSGSEQYF TRBV6-1
CASSPQTGLNEQFF TRBV7-8
CASSPSGQTYQETQYF TRBV5-1
CASRKFYEQYF TRBV5-6
CASRFTTGSSGNTIYF TRBV6-1
CSARDLGANTGELFF TRBV20-1
CASSLVLAGSTDTQYF TRBV5-6
CASSYPRGRGGYTF TRBV12-3/TRBV12-4
CASSPRGAGEGRDENEQYF TRBV6-2/TRBV6-3
CASSSGDTQYF TRBV12-3/TRBV12-4
CATQGQNSYEQYF TRBV19
CASSLGPGSREKLFF TRBV27
CAIRRTGYDYEQYF TRBV10-3
CASSLWSRASSTDTQYF TRBV28
CSVEEWGTQYF TRBV29-1
CAISESGGNTGELFF TRBV10-3
CASSPTGGGTGELFF TRBV2
CATSEETGRAGELFF TRBV24-1
CSAIGSEKAFF TRBV20-1
CASSRSGRVGKNIQYF TRBV3-1
CASSYGGWGNTIYF TRBV12-3/TRBV12-4
CAWSRDRVGGANVLTF TRBV30
CASSLGQIPYF TRBV7-2
CASSVSWTTISSGANVLTF TRBV27
CASSLPLAGGPVNTQYF TRBV7-2
CSARDPSDWEQYF TRBV20-1